A selection of T cell receptor beta chains follows, all from one sample in a study of cytomegalovirus exposure and HLA in healthy donors. TCRdb's table, derived via immunoSEQ multiplex PCR, lists solely in-frame clones and lacks some. Here the sample spans fewer than 200,000 clones, 80% being singletons. The specimen was PBMCs. The source is a boy between 10 and 17 years old in good health and CMV-seronegative. Both conserved end residues are part of each CDR3. Fields, in order: CDR3 protein, J gene, V gene.

CDR3aa: CASSLMSLAGAMTGELFF
j_gene: TRBJ2-2
v_gene: TRBV5-1

CDR3aa: CASSLGQGAKTGELFF
j_gene: TRBJ2-2
v_gene: TRBV5-1

CDR3aa: CASKGGPYNEQFF
j_gene: TRBJ2-1
v_gene: TRBV19

CDR3aa: CATAGQGMGTEAFF
j_gene: TRBJ1-1
v_gene: TRBV7-9

CDR3aa: CASSYGDRGRGGYTF
j_gene: TRBJ1-2
v_gene: TRBV6-6

CDR3aa: CAISEQQGLYSNQPQHF
j_gene: TRBJ1-5
v_gene: TRBV10-3

CDR3aa: CAWSVLSEPEKLFF
j_gene: TRBJ1-4
v_gene: TRBV30

CDR3aa: CASSPGTGGRRVQPQHF
j_gene: TRBJ1-5
v_gene: TRBV27

CDR3aa: CASSSSTGTEAFF
j_gene: TRBJ1-1
v_gene: TRBV5-4

CDR3aa: CASNLGESEAFF
j_gene: TRBJ1-1
v_gene: TRBV5-6

CDR3aa: CASSQGDRVHEQYF
j_gene: TRBJ2-7
v_gene: TRBV14

CDR3aa: CASSLGSGDTYEQYF
j_gene: TRBJ2-7
v_gene: TRBV27

CDR3aa: CASSPGLAGAKSTNEQFF
j_gene: TRBJ2-1
v_gene: TRBV27

CDR3aa: CASSRRGGLQETQYF
j_gene: TRBJ2-5
v_gene: TRBV6-5

CDR3aa: CASRLGTGYEQYF
j_gene: TRBJ2-7
v_gene: TRBV5-8

CDR3aa: CASSPRPGGGDTQYF
j_gene: TRBJ2-3
v_gene: TRBV6-4

CDR3aa: CASSRGLPRYNEQFF
j_gene: TRBJ2-1
v_gene: TRBV6-6